This T cell receptor (beta chain) came from a study of vaccination effects on CD4 cells after COVID-19. Across the whole study: Median timing of post-vaccine samples was 72 days after the second dose. After 2 million or so PBMC were placed in each well, they were cultured with approximately 9.1 IU/ml IL-2 and roughly 10 ug/ml peptides.

TCRdb's table, derived via immunoSEQ multiplex PCR, lists solely in-frame clones and lacks some. The table records around 49,000 clones, roughly 72% of them present only once. Subsequent to a culture period of around eleven days, CD4+ T cells were isolated. Two-dose vaccination with either BNT162b2 or mRNA-1273 was given to the participants. Replacing half the medium with IL-2 medium was done on days 3 and 7. Points on this clone: Its antigen is not known.

V lost 0 bases to trimming and J lost 3 bases, with 10 bases between them. Germline CDR1 SGHTA, CDR2 FQGNSA. The CDR3 covers 15 residues. The study, taken as a whole, reports: Only a few convalescent patients and no early post-infection timepoints featured in the study.

The starting material was CD4+ T cells from PBMCs cultured without peptide, obtained after COVID-19 vaccination. The receptor was derived from a human donor who received a COVID-19 vaccine. The chain couples TRBV7-2 to TRBJ2-3; D may be TRBD2 (5 bases). The CDR3 protein is CASSLAGSRTDTQYF. CDR3 DNA: TGTGCCAGCAGCTTAGCGGGGAGTAGGACAGATACGCAGTATTTT.